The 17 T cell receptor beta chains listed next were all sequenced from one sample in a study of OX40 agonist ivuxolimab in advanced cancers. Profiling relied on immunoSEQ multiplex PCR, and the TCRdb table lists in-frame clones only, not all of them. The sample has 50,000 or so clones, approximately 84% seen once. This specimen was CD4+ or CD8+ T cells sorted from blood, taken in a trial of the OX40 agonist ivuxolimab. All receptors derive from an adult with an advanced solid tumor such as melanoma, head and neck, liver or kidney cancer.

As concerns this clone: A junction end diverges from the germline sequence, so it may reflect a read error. The CDR3 reads CASSALGTDTQYF. CDR3 DNA: TGTGCTAGCAGCGCTCTGGGCACAGATACGCAGTATTTT. The rearrangement links TRBV7-7 to TRBJ2-3; D not certain. Looked up from germline, CDR1 is SSHAT and CDR2 is FNYEAQ (reference sequence). The CDR3 extends over 13 amino acids.

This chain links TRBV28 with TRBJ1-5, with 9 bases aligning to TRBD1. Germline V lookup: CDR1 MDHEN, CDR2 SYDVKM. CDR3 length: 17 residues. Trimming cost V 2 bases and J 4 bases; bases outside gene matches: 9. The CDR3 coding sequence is TGTGCCAGCAGTTTACGCTCCCCCGGGACAGGGAATCAGCCCCAGCATTTT. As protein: CASSLRSPGTGNQPQHF.

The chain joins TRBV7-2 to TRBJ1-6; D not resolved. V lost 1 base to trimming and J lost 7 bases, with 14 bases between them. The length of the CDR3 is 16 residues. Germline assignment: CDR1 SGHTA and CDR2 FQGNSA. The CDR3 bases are TGTGCCAGCAGCTTAGGGTTGGGCATGGGGAATTCACCCCTCCACTTT. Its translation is CASSLGLGMGNSPLHF.

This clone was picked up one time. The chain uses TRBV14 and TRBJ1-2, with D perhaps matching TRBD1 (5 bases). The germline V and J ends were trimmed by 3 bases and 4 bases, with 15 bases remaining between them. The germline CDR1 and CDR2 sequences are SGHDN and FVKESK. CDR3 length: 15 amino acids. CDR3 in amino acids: CASSQGLGILYGYTF. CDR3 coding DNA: TGTGCCAGCAGCCAGGGGCTCGGGATCCTCTATGGCTACACCTTC.

DNA for the CDR3: TGTGCCAGCAGCTTGGGGACGGATCCAGAAGCTTTCTTT. This sequence encodes CASSLGTDPEAFF. The rearrangement joins TRBV5-6 to TRBJ1-1, with D hard to call. Germline-derived CDR1 and CDR2 are SGHDT and YYEEEE. This CDR3 is built from 13 residues. V dropped 0 bases and J dropped 8 bases, with 11 bases sitting between them.

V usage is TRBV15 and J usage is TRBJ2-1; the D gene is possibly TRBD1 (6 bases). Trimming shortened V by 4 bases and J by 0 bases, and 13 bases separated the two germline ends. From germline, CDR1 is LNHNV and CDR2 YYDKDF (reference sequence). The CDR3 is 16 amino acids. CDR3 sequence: CATSKSRGSSYNEQFF. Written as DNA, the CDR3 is TGTGCCACCAGCAAGTCAAGGGGGAGCTCCTACAATGAGCAGTTCTTC. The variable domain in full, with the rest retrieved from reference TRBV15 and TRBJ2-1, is DAMVIQNPRYQVTQFGKPVTLSCSQTLNHNVMYWYQQKSSQAPKLLFHYYDKDFNNEADTPDNFQSRRPNTSFCFLDIRSPGLGDTAMYLCATSKSRGSSYNEQFFGPGTRLTVL.

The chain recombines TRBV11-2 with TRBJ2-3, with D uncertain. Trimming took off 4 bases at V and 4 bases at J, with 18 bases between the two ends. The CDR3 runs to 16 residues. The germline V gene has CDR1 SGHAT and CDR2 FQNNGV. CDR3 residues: CASSSLDGVPPDTQYF. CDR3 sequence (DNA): TGTGCCAGCAGCTCCCTGGACGGAGTCCCCCCAGATACGCAGTATTTT.

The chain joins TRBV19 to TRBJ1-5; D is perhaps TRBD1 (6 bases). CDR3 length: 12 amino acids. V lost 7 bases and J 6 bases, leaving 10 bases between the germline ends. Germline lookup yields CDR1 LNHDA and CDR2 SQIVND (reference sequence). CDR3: CASITGTQPQHF. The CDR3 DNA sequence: TGTGCCAGTATCACAGGGACTCAGCCCCAGCATTTT.

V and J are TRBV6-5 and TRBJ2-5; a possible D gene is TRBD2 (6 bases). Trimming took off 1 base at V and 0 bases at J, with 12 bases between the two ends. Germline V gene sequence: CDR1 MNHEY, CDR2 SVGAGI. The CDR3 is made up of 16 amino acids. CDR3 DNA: TGTGCCAGCAGTTACTTTTTGGGGGGAGACCAAGAGACCCAGTACTTC. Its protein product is CASSYFLGGDQETQYF.

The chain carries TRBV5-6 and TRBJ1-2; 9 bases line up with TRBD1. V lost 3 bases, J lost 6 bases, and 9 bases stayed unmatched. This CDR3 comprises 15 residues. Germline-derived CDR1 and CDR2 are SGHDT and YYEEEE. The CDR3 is CASSSQGARRNGYTF. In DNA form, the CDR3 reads TGTGCCAGCAGCTCACAGGGGGCGCGGAGGAATGGCTACACCTTC.

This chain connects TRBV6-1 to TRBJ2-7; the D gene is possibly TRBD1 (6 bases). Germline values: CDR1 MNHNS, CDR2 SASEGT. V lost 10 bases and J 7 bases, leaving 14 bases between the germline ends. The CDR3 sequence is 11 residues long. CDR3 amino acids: CATRGHWEQYF. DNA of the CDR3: TGTGCCACCAGGGGCCATTGGGAGCAGTACTTC.

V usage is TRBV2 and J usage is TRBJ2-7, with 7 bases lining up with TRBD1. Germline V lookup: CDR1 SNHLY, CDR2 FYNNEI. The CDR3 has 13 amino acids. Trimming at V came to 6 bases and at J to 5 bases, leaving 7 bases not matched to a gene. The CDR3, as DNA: TGTGCCAGCAGACCGGGACAGAGAGACGAGCAGTACTTC. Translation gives CASRPGQRDEQYF. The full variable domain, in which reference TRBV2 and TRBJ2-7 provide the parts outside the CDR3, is EPEVTQTPSHQVTQMGQEVILRCVPISNHLYFYWYRQILGQKVEFLVSFYNNEISEKSEIFDDQFSVERPDGSNFTLKIRSTKLEDSAMYFCASRPGQRDEQYFGPGTRLTVT.

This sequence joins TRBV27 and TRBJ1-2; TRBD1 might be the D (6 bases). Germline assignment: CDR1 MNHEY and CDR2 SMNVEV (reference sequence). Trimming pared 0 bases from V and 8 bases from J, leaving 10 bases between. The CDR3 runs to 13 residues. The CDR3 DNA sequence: TGTGCCAGCAGTTTATCGTTGGGGGCCGGCTACACCTTC. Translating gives CASSLSLGAGYTF.

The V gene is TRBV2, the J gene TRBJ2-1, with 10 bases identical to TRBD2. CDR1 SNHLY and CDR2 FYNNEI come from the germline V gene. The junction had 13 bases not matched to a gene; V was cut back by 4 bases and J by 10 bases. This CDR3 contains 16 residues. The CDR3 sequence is CASSALGSGGAREQFF. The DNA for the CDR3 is TGTGCCAGCAGTGCCCTGGGGAGCGGGGGGGCCAGGGAGCAGTTCTTC.

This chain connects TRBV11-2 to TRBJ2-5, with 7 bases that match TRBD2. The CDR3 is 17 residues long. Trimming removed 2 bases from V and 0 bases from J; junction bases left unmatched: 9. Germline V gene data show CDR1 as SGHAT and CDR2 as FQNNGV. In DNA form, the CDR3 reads TGTGCCAGCAGCTTAAACGGTGTGGGGGGGTACCAAGAGACCCAGTACTTC. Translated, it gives CASSLNGVGGYQETQYF.

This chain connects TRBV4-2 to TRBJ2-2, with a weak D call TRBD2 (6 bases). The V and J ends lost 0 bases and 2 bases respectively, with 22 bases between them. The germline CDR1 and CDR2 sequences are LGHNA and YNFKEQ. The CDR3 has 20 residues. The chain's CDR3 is CASSQDSGYAGGVNTGELFF. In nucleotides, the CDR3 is TGTGCCAGCAGCCAAGATTCGGGGTATGCAGGCGGGGTTAACACCGGGGAGCTGTTTTTT.

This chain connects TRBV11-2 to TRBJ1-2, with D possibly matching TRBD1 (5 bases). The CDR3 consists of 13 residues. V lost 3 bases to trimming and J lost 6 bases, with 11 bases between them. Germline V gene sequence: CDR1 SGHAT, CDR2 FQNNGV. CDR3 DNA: TGTGCCAGCAGCTTGGGGGATCTTAATGGCTACACCTTC. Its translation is CASSLGDLNGYTF.